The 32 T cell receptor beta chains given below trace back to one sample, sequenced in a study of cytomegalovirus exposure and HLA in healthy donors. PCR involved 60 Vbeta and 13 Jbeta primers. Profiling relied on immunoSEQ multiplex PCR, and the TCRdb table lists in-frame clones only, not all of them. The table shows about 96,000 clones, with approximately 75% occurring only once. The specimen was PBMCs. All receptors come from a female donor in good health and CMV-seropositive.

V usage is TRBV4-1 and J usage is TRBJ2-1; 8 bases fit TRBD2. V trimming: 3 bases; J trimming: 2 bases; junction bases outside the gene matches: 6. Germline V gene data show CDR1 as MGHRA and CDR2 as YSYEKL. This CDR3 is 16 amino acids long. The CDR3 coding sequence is TGCGCCAGCAGCCACCCCACTAGCGGCACCTACAATGAGCAGTTCTTC. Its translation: CASSHPTSGTYNEQFF.

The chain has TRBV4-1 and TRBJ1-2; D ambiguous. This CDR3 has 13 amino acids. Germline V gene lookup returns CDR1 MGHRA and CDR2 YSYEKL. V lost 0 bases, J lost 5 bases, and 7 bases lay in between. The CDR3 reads CASSQDTRYGYTF. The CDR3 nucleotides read TGCGCCAGCAGCCAAGATACCAGGTATGGCTACACCTTC.

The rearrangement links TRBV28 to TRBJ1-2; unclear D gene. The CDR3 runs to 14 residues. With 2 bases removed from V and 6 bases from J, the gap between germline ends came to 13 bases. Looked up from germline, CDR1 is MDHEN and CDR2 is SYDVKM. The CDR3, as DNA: TGTGCCAGCAGTTTAAGCGAGTACCGAAATGGCTACACCTTC. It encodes CASSLSEYRNGYTF.

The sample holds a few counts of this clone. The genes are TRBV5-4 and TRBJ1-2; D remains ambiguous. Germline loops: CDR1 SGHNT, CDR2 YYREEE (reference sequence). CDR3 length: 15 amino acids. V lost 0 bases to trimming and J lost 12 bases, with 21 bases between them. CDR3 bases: TGTGCCAGCAGCTTGGAGTGGGCCTCTGGGCCCCCCAACACCTTC. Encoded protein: CASSLEWASGPPNTF.

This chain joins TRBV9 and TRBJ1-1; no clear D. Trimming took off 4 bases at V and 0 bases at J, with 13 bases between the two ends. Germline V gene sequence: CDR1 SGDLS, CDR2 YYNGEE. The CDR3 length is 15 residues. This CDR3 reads CASSPPHGLNTEAFF. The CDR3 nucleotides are TGTGCCAGCAGCCCCCCCCATGGCTTGAACACTGAAGCTTTCTTT.

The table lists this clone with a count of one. The CDR3: CASSLGWAHTLYTQYF. The CDR3 DNA follows: TGTGCCAGCAGCTTAGGGTGGGCCCACACGTTATATACGCAGTATTTT. The V and J genes are TRBV7-2 and TRBJ2-3; D unresolved. Germline V lookup: CDR1 SGHTA, CDR2 FQGNSA. Trimming stripped 1 base from V and 7 bases from J, with 18 bases between. CDR3 length: 16 amino acids.

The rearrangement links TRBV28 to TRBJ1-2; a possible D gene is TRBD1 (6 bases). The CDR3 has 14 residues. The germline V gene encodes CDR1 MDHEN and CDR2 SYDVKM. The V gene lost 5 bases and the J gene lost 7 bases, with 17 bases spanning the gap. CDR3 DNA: TGTGCCAGCAGTGCCCCCGACAGGCTAGGTGGCTACACCTTC. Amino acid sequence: CASSAPDRLGGYTF.

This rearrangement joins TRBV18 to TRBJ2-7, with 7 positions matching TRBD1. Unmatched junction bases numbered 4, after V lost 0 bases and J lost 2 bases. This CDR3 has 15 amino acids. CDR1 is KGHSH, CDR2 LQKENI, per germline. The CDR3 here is CASSPPVGQTYEQYF. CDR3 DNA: TGTGCCAGCTCACCACCTGTGGGACAGACCTACGAGCAGTACTTC.

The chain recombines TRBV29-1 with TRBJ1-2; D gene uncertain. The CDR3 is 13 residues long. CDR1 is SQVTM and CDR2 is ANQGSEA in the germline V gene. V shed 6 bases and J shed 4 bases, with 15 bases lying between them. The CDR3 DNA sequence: TGCAGCGTCGGGAGGGAGGCGGGCTATGGCTACACCTTC. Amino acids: CSVGREAGYGYTF.

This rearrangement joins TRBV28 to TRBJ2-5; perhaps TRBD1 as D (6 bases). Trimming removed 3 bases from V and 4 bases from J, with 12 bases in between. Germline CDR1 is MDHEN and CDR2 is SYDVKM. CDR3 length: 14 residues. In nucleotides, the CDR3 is TGTGCCAGCAGTTTTCTCGGCAGGGGAGAGACCCAGTACTTC. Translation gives CASSFLGRGETQYF.

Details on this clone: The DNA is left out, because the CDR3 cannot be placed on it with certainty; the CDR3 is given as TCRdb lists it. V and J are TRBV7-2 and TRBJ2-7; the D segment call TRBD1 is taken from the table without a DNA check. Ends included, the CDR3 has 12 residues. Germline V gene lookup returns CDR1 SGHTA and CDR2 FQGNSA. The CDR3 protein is CASSLWGQGAYF.

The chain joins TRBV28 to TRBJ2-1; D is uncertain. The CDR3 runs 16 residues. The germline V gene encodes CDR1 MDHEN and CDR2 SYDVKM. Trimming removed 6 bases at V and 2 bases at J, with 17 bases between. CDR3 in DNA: TGTGCCAGCAGCTCTCTAGTGATACCACCCTACAATGAGCAGTTCTTC. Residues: CASSSLVIPPYNEQFF.

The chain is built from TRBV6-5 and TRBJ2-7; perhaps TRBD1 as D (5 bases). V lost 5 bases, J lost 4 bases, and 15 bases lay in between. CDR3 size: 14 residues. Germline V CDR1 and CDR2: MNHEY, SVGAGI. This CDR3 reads CASSRAQDLYEQYF. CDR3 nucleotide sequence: TGTGCCAGCAGTCGGGCACAGGACCTGTACGAGCAGTACTTC.

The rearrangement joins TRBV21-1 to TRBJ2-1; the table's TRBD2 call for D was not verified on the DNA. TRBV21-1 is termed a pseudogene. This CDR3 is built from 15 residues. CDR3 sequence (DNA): TGTGCCAGCAGCCGTAGCAGCGGGGGGGCCAATGAGCAGTTCTTC. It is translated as CASSRSSGGANEQFF.

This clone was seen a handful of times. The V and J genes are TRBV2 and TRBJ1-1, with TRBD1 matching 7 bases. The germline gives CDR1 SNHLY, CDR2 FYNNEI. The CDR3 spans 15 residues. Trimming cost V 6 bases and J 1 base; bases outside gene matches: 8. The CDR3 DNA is TGTGCCAGCAGAATTGGAGGGGGCAGGAACACTGAAGCTTTCTTT. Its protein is CASRIGGGRNTEAFF. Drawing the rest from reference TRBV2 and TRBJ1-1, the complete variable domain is EPEVTQTPSHQVTQMGQEVILRCVPISNHLYFYWYRQILGQKVEFLVSFYNNEISEKSEIFDDQFSVERPDGSNFTLKIRSTKLEDSAMYFCASRIGGGRNTEAFFGQGTRLTVV.

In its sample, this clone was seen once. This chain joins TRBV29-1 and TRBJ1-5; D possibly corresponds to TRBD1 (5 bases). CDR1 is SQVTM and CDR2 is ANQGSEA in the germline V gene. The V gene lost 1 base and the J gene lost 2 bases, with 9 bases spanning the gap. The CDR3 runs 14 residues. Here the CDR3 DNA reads TGCAGCGTTGAAGGCGGGGCAGGCAATCAGCCCCAGCATTTT. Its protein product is CSVEGGAGNQPQHF.

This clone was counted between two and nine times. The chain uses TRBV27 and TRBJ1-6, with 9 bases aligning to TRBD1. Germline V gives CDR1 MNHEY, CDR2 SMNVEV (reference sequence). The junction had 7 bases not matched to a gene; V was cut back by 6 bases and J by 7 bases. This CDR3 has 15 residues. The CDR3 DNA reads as TGTGCCAGCAGACACAGGGGGCTAGGGAATTCACCCCTCCACTTT. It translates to CASRHRGLGNSPLHF.

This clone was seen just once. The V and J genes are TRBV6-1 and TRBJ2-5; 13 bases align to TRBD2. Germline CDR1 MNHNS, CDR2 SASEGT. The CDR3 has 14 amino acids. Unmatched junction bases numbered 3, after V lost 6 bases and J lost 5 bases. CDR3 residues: CASRTSGGMETQYF. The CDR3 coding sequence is TGTGCCAGCAGGACTAGCGGGGGGATGGAGACCCAGTACTTC.

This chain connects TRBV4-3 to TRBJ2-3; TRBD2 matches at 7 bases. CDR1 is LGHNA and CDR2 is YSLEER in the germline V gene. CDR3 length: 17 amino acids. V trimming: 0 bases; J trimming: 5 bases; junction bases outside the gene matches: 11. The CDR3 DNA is TGCGCCAGCAGCCAAGAAGAGACTAGCTTCCCGGGAGATACGCAGTATTTT. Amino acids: CASSQEETSFPGDTQYF.

The CDR3 bases are TGTGCCAGCAGCTTAGCCGGGGTCGGGGGTGGATCAAATCAGCCCCAGCATTTT. The encoded protein is CASSLAGVGGGSNQPQHF. This chain links TRBV7-9 with TRBJ1-5; TRBD1 is a possible D gene (5 bases). In germline, CDR1 is SEHNR, CDR2 FQNEAQ (reference sequence). The length of the CDR3 is 18 residues. With 0 bases removed from V and 4 bases from J, the gap between germline ends came to 19 bases.

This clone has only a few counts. This CDR3 is CASSVDRAGLYTEAFF. The CDR3, as DNA: TGTGCCAGCAGCGTAGACAGGGCAGGGCTGTACACTGAAGCTTTCTTT. The chain links TRBV2 to TRBJ1-1; 7 bases are shared with TRBD1. The germline CDR1 and CDR2 sequences are SNHLY and FYNNEI. The CDR3 loop spans 16 amino acids. V lost 6 bases and J lost 3; bases outside the gene matches: 13. Using reference TRBV2 and TRBJ1-1 for the parts outside the CDR3, the full variable domain is EPEVTQTPSHQVTQMGQEVILRCVPISNHLYFYWYRQILGQKVEFLVSFYNNEISEKSEIFDDQFSVERPDGSNFTLKIRSTKLEDSAMYFCASSVDRAGLYTEAFFGQGTRLTVV.

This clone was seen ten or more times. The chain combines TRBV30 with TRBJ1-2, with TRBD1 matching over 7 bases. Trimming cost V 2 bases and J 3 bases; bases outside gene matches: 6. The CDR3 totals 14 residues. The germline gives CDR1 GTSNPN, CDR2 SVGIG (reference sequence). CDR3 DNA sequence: TGTGCCTGGAGTTGGGGACAGACCTACTATGGCTACACCTTC. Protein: CAWSWGQTYYGYTF.

The CDR3 sequence: CASSGLAGELNEQFF. The CDR3 DNA reads as TGTGCCAGCTCAGGACTAGCGGGGGAGCTCAATGAGCAGTTCTTC. J is TRBJ2-1 and V is TRBV18, with TRBD2 matching over 13 bases. Germline V gives CDR1 KGHSH, CDR2 LQKENI. CDR3 length: 15 amino acids. V shed 5 bases, J shed 6 bases, and the junction held 4 bases outside the gene matches.

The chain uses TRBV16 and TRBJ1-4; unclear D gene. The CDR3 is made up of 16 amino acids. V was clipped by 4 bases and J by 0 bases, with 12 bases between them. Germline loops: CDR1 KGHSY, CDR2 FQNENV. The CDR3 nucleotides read TGTGCCAGCAGCCGGACGAGCGGACCAACTAATGAAAAACTGTTTTTT. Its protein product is CASSRTSGPTNEKLFF.

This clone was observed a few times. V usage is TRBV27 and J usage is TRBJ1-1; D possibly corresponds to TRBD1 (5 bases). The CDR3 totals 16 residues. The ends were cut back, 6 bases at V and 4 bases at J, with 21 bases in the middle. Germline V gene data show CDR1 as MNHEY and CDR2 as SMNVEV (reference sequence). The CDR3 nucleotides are TGTGCCAGCAGCCAAGACCAGGGCCGATTTAGCACTGAAGCTTTCTTT. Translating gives CASSQDQGRFSTEAFF.

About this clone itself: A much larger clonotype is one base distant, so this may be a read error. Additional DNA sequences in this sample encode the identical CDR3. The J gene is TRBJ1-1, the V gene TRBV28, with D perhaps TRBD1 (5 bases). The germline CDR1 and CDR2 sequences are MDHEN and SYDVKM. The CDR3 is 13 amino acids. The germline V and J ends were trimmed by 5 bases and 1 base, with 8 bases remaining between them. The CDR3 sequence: CASSLTGNTEAFF. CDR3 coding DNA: TGTGCCAGCAGTCTCACAGGGAACACTGAAGCTTTCTTT.

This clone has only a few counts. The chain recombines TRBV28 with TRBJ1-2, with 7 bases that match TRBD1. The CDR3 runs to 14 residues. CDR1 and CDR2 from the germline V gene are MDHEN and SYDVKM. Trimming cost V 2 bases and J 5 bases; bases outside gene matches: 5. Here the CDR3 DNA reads TGTGCCAGCAGTTTAAGGGCAGGGGGATATGGCTACACCTTC. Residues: CASSLRAGGYGYTF.

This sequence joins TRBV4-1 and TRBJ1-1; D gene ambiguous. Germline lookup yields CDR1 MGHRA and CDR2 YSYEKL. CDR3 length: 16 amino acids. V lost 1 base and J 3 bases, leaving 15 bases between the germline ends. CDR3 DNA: TGCGCCAGCAGCCAAGTTGCCTCGAATCGGGACACTGAAGCTTTCTTT. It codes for CASSQVASNRDTEAFF.

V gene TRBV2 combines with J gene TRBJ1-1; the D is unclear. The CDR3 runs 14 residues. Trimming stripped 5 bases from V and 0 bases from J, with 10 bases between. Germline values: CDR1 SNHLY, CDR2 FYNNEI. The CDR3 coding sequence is TGTGCCAGCAGTATAGGACTCCTGAACACTGAAGCTTTCTTT. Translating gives CASSIGLLNTEAFF.

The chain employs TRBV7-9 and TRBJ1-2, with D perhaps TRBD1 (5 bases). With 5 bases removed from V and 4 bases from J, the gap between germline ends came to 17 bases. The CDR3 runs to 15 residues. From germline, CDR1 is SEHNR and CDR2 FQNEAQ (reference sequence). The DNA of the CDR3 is TGTGCCAGCAGCCATAGCAGGGCCCGACGCTATGGCTACACCTTC. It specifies CASSHSRARRYGYTF.

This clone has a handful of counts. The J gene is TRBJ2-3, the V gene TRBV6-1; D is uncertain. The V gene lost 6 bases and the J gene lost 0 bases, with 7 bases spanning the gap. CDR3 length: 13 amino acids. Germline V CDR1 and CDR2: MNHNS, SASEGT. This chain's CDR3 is CASRVTSTDTQYF. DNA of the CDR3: TGTGCCAGCAGGGTCACTAGCACAGATACGCAGTATTTT.

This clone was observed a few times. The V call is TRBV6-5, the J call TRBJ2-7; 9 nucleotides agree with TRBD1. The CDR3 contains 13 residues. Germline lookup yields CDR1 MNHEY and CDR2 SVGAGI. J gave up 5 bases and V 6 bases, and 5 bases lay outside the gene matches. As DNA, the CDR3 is TGTGCCAGCAGGCTCGGACAGGGGAACGAGCAGTACTTC. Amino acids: CASRLGQGNEQYF.